These 21 T cell receptor beta chains share one sample of origin, sequenced in a study of blood T cell repertoires in COVID-19. Profiling relied on immunoSEQ multiplex PCR, and the TCRdb table lists in-frame clones only, not all of them. The sample holds about 300,000 clones, under 90% seen once. Material for sequencing was PBMCs or T cells enriched from blood (not recorded which). These receptors were taken from a woman aged 18-29 years who had recovered from COVID-19.

The genes are TRBV5-1 and TRBJ2-1; TRBD2 matches 9 bases. CDR1 and CDR2 (germline): SGHRS, YFSETQ. The V segment lost 6 bases and the J segment 4 bases; nucleotides outside the gene matches: 8. The CDR3 extends over 15 amino acids. CDR3 coding DNA: TGCGCCAGCACCCCCCAGACTAGCGGATACAATGAGCAGTTCTTC. Translated, it gives CASTPQTSGYNEQFF.

The CDR3 nucleotides are TGTGCCAGCAGTTTCCAACAGGGAAATAAGGGCTACACCTTC. Protein: CASSFQQGNKGYTF. The chain employs TRBV27 and TRBJ1-2; D is possibly TRBD1 (6 bases). Germline V gene sequence: CDR1 MNHEY, CDR2 SMNVEV (reference sequence). Trimming left V 3 bases short and J 8 bases short, with 16 bases between. The CDR3 is 14 residues long.

This clone was counted between two and nine times. The V call is TRBV7-3, the J call TRBJ2-3; D call uncertain. There are 15 residues in the CDR3. V was pared by 3 bases and J by 5 bases, with 15 bases between. From germline, CDR1 is SGHTA and CDR2 FQGTGA. The CDR3 DNA follows: TGTGCCAGCAGCTTGACCTCGTCCTCAGGAGATACGCAGTATTTT. It is translated as CASSLTSSSGDTQYF.

The chain recombines TRBV19 with TRBJ1-1; unclear D gene. V lost 3 bases to trimming and J lost 1 base, with 9 bases between them. The CDR3 sequence is 14 residues long. Germline CDR1 is LNHDA and CDR2 is SQIVND (reference sequence). CDR3 region: CASSIDTENTEAFF. For the CDR3, the DNA is TGTGCCAGTAGTATCGATACAGAGAACACTGAAGCTTTCTTT.

J is TRBJ1-1 and V is TRBV28; tentatively, D is TRBD1 (6 bases). Germline CDR1 MDHEN, CDR2 SYDVKM. V was clipped by 5 bases and J by 0 bases, with 13 bases between them. This CDR3 comprises 15 residues. The CDR3 loop is CASSPIDRMNTEAFF. CDR3 in DNA: TGTGCCAGCAGTCCTATCGACAGGATGAACACTGAAGCTTTCTTT.

CDR3 protein: CASSPTDAGGPGTGELFF. CDR3 DNA: TGTGCCAGCAGCCCCACCGATGCGGGAGGGCCGGGTACCGGGGAGCTGTTTTTT. The chain joins TRBV4-2 to TRBJ2-2, with 9 positions matching TRBD2. CDR1 and CDR2 from the germline V gene are LGHNA and YNFKEQ. Unmatched junction bases numbered 14, after V lost 4 bases and J lost 5 bases. The CDR3 consists of 18 residues.

This chain uses TRBV6-4 with TRBJ1-1; 7 bases are a match to TRBD1. The CDR3 loop spans 17 amino acids. The V gene end was trimmed by 2 bases and the J gene end by 1 base; junction bases not matched to a gene: 10. Germline CDR1 is MRHNA and CDR2 is SNTAGT. The CDR3 is CASSDIQGVERNTEAFF. The CDR3, as DNA: TGTGCCAGCAGTGACATTCAGGGGGTCGAGAGGAACACTGAAGCTTTCTTT.

The genes are TRBV27 and TRBJ1-2, with 7 positions matching TRBD1. Looked up from germline, CDR1 is MNHEY and CDR2 is SMNVEV (reference sequence). CDR3 length: 17 amino acids. After removal of 4 bases from V and 4 bases from J, the junction contained 15 bases not matched to a gene. The CDR3 is CASSSRQGPLHFYGYTF. The CDR3 DNA is TGTGCCAGCAGTTCTCGACAGGGCCCACTCCATTTCTATGGCTACACCTTC.

CDR3 in amino acids: CATAQGALGNTIYF. Here the CDR3 DNA reads TGTGCCACCGCACAGGGGGCGCTTGGAAACACCATATATTTT. The chain carries TRBV19 and TRBJ1-3; 9 nucleotides line up with TRBD1. The germline V gene encodes CDR1 LNHDA and CDR2 SQIVND (reference sequence). The V segment lost 10 bases and the J segment 3 bases; nucleotides outside the gene matches: 7. The CDR3 covers 14 residues.

This clone was picked up one time. Other DNA sequences in the same sample also yield this CDR3. The chain carries TRBV18 and TRBJ1-2; 9 bases align to TRBD1. Losses at the gene ends were 2 bases for V and 6 bases for J; bases not matched to a gene: 1. CDR3 length: 13 residues. Germline CDR1 is KGHSH and CDR2 is LQKENI. The CDR3 region has the DNA TGTGCCAGCTCACCAAGACAGGGGGATGGCTACACCTTC. It codes for CASSPRQGDGYTF.

This sequence joins TRBV28 and TRBJ1-1; D unclear. This CDR3 is 15 amino acids long. The V gene's germline CDR1 is MDHEN and CDR2 SYDVKM. V lost 1 base to trimming and J lost 4 bases, with 13 bases between them. CDR3 in amino acids: CASSLSTSLGTEAFF. The CDR3 DNA reads as TGTGCCAGCAGTTTATCGACCTCTCTAGGCACTGAAGCTTTCTTT.

This clone has a single count. This chain connects TRBV14 to TRBJ2-1, with D possibly TRBD2 on 6 matching bases. The CDR3 contains 13 residues. Trimming stripped 4 bases from V and 6 bases from J, with 10 bases between. CDR1 is SGHDN, CDR2 FVKESK, per germline. The CDR3 DNA is TGTGCCAGCAGCCGGGGGGTCAGCAATGAGCAGTTCTTC. Encoded protein: CASSRGVSNEQFF.

The V and J genes are TRBV5-1 and TRBJ2-4; D possibly corresponds to TRBD1 (5 bases). The V end was cut by 5 bases, the J end by 5 bases, with 17 bases between. Germline V CDR1 and CDR2: SGHRS, YFSETQ. The CDR3 has 15 amino acids. The CDR3 DNA reads TGCGCCAGCAGGGCAGGGTTCCGACGGGAAAACATTCAGTACTTC. Amino acid sequence: CASRAGFRRENIQYF. The variable domain in full, completed from reference TRBV5-1 and TRBJ2-4, reads KAGVTQTPRYLIKTRGQQVTLSCSPISGHRSVSWYQQTPGQGLQFLFEYFSETQRNKGNFPGRFSGRQFSNSRSEMNVSTLELGDSALYLCASRAGFRRENIQYFGAGTRLSVL.

The chain carries TRBV19 and TRBJ2-3, with 8 bases aligning to TRBD2. V shed 7 bases, J shed 2 bases, and the junction held 8 bases outside the gene matches. Germline loops: CDR1 LNHDA, CDR2 SQIVND (reference sequence). The CDR3 is 15 residues long. The CDR3 spells CASTGGARNTDTQYF. The CDR3 region has the DNA TGTGCCAGTACCGGGGGGGCGCGAAACACAGATACGCAGTATTTT.

The rearrangement uses TRBV7-2 and TRBJ1-1, with TRBD1 matching 7 bases. V dropped 0 bases and J dropped 6; count of bases not matched to a gene: 7. Germline V gene data show CDR1 as SGHTA and CDR2 as FQGNSA. The CDR3 contains 15 residues. This CDR3 reads CASSLAPYTGAEAFF. In DNA, the CDR3 is TGTGCCAGCAGCTTAGCGCCGTATACAGGGGCTGAAGCTTTCTTT. Full variable domain (remainder filled in from reference TRBV7-2 and TRBJ1-1): GAGVSQSPSNKVTEKGKDVELRCDPISGHTALYWYRQSLGQGLEFLIYFQGNSAPDKSGLPSDRFSAERTGGSVSTLTIQRTQQEDSAVYLCASSLAPYTGAEAFFGQGTRLTVV.

The chain joins TRBV5-1 to TRBJ2-3; 8 nucleotides match TRBD1. This CDR3 spans 16 amino acids. V lost 0 bases and J lost 5; bases outside the gene matches: 8. Germline CDR1 and CDR2: SGHRS and YFSETQ. The CDR3 nucleotides are TGCGCCAGCAGCTTGGGGACAGGGTGGTTCGGAGATACGCAGTATTTT. This gives the protein CASSLGTGWFGDTQYF.

The CDR3 loop reads CASSRTGEANTEAFF. CDR3 bases: TGTGCCAGCAGCCGGACAGGGGAAGCGAACACTGAAGCTTTCTTT. This chain joins TRBV9 and TRBJ1-1; 9 nucleotides line up with TRBD1. Germline V lookup: CDR1 SGDLS, CDR2 YYNGEE. The ends lost 4 bases at V and 1 base at J; junction bases unmatched: 5. This CDR3 is built from 15 residues.

The chain carries TRBV30 and TRBJ1-2; D possibly corresponds to TRBD1 (5 bases). This CDR3 has 13 amino acids. Trimming pared 2 bases from V and 7 bases from J, leaving 14 bases between. Germline V gene data show CDR1 as GTSNPN and CDR2 as SVGIG (reference sequence). The CDR3 nucleotides read TGTGCCTGGAGTAGGGGAACAAACCGTGGCTACACCTTC. Amino acids: CAWSRGTNRGYTF.

The chain combines TRBV7-9 with TRBJ1-4; 9 nucleotides match TRBD1. This CDR3 has 15 amino acids. V shed 1 base, J shed 8 bases, and the junction held 5 bases outside the gene matches. CDR1 is SEHNR, CDR2 FQNEAQ, per germline (reference sequence). The CDR3 reads CASSLGTGVNEKLFF. The CDR3 region has the DNA TGTGCCAGCAGCTTAGGGACAGGGGTGAACGAAAAACTGTTTTTT.

The chain carries TRBV2 and TRBJ1-1, with D unclear. Germline V gene lookup returns CDR1 SNHLY and CDR2 FYNNEI. Trimming pared 9 bases from V and 3 bases from J, leaving 11 bases between. This CDR3 contains 12 residues. The CDR3 reads CASFDWHTEAFF. The CDR3 DNA reads as TGTGCCAGTTTTGACTGGCACACTGAAGCTTTCTTT.

The V and J genes are TRBV18 and TRBJ2-7; 9 positions agree with TRBD1. J was trimmed by 9 bases and V by 1 base; bases with no gene match: 7. Looked up from germline, CDR1 is KGHSH and CDR2 is LQKENI. The CDR3 length is 14 residues. CDR3 in DNA: TGTGCCAGCTCACCACGGGACAGGGACATAAGGCAGTACTTC. Translation gives CASSPRDRDIRQYF.